The sequence of this T cell receptor (beta chain) was determined in a study of shared clonotypes between healthy human individuals. General study points: Represented diversity (both genetic and exposure-history) was limited by the small number of donors.

This clone came up a few times. Its antigen is as yet unknown. For unsorted PBMC, 300 to 350 ng DNA per replicate equaled approximately 30,000 T cell genomes. Per the authors' pipeline: In the immunoSEQ data, sequences were junction-only and lacked quality scores, so filtering differed. The data were produced by immunoSEQ multiplex PCR, yet TCRdb's version contains in-frame clones alone and is incomplete. V, J and clone size are taken as reported in that table, and D and trimming were inferred from the DNA itself. The repertoire has about half a million clones, around 75% of them found once; the top ten carry less than 15%. Unsorted samples drew genomic DNA from 100 million or so PBMCs. Germline V gene data show CDR1 as SGDLS and CDR2 as YYNGEE. This CDR3 comprises 19 residues. With 5 bases removed from V and 6 bases from J, the gap between germline ends came to 30 bases.

J is TRBJ2-1 and V is TRBV9, with D possibly TRBD1 on 9 matching bases. The origin of this receptor is a middle-aged woman in good health. Some clones in this sample may be carry-over from other donors' samples. Sample: PBMCs. The CDR3 nucleotides read TGTGCCAGCAGGCCCGGGACAGGGTACGGGAGGGGAGCTGGCAATGAGCAGTTCTTC. Its translation is CASRPGTGYGRGAGNEQFF.